This T cell receptor (beta chain) was identified in a study of shared clonotypes between healthy human individuals. This table comes from immunoSEQ multiplex PCR, and its TCRdb copy is limited to in-frame clones, with some not included. The sample records 2 million to 2.5 million clones, approximately 90% being singletons. Study-level results: Relative to their counterparts shared across all four donors, non-shared clonotypes exhibited diminished generation probabilities.

Comments on this clone: As yet, its antigen is unknown.

The CDR3 is 15 amino acids. V was clipped by 2 bases and J by 6 bases; unmatched bases: 6. Germline-derived CDR1 and CDR2 are SSHAT and FNYEAQ (reference sequence). Sample: naive CD4+ T cells from PBMCs. As for subset: CD45RA+ positively selected. This clonotype originated in a man younger than 30 in good health. Some clones in this sample may be carry-over from other donors' samples. The chain is built from TRBV7-7 and TRBJ2-1; 8 bases align to TRBD2. CDR3 DNA: TGTGCCAGCAGCTTAAGTCTAGCGGGTATCAATGAGCAGTTCTTC. Translating it yields CASSLSLAGINEQFF.